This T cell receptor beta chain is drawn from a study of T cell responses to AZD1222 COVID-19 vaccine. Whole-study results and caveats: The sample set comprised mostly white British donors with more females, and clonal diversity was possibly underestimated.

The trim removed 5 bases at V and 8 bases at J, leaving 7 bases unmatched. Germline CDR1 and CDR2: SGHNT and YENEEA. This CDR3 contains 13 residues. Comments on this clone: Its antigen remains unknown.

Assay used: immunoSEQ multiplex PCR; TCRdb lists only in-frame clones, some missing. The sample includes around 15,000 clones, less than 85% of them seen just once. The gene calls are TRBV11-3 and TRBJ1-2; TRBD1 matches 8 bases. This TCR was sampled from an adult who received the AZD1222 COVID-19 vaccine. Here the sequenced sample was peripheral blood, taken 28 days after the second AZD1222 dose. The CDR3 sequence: CASSRGQGEGYTF. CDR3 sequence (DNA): TGTGCCAGCAGCCGCGGACAGGGAGAAGGCTACACCTTC.